This T cell receptor (beta chain) comes out of a study of post-analysis software for immune sequencing data. About the study: Courses of disease covered relapsing-remitting, secondary progressive and progressive-relapsing multiple sclerosis. Study observations and caveats: Batch-matched samples strongly co-clustered by F measure. Controls significantly exceeded multiple sclerosis patients in normalized Chao1 diversity.

Unique-molecular-identifier-tagged TCR beta cDNA libraries were used. TCRdb re-called the PCR reads with MiXCR, one entry per CDR3 protein. The profile shows approximately 570,000 distinct CDR3 sequences, around 40% of them singletons. A remark on this clonotype: The target antigen is unknown.

This TCR came from a girl aged 5 to 17 with multiple sclerosis. What was sequenced was blood.

The CDR3 DNA reads as TGCAGCGTTGGAGAGGGCGTAGATTCACCCCTCCACTTT. This codes for CSVGEGVDSPLHF. This sequence joins TRBV29-1 and TRBJ1-6; no reliable D call. This CDR3 is 13 amino acids long. Trimming shortened V by 4 bases and J by 8 bases, and 12 bases separated the two germline ends. In germline, CDR1 is SQVTM, CDR2 ANQGSEA.